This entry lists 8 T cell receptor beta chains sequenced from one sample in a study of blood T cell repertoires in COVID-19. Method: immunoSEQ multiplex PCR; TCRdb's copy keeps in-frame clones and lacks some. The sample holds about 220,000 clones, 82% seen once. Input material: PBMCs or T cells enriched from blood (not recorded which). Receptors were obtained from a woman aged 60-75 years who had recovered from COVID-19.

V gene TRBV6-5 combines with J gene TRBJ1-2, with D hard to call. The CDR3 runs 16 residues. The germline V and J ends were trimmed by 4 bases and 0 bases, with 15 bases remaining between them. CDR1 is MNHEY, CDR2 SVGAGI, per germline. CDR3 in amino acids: CASSSEFSQTNYGYTF. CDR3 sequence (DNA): TGTGCCAGCAGTTCTGAATTTAGCCAGACTAACTATGGCTACACCTTC.

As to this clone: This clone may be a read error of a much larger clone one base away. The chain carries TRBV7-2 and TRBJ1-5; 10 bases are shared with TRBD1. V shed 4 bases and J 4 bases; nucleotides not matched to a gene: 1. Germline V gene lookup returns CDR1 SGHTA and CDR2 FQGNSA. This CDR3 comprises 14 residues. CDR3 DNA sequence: TGTGCCAGCAGCTGGACAGGGGGTAATCAGCCCCAGCATTTT. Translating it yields CASSWTGGNQPQHF.

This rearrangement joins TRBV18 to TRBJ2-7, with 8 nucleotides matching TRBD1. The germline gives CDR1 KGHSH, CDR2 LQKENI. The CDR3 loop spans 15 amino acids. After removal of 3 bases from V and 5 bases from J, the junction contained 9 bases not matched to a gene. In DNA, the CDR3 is TGTGCCAGCTCACCCGCGACAGGGGACCCCAACGAGCAGTACTTC. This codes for CASSPATGDPNEQYF.

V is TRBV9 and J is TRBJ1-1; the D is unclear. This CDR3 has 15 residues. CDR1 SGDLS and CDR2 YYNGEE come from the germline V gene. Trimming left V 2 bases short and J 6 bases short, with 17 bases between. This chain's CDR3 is CASSVGFGSTSEAFF. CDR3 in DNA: TGTGCCAGCAGCGTCGGTTTCGGGTCCACTTCTGAAGCTTTCTTT.

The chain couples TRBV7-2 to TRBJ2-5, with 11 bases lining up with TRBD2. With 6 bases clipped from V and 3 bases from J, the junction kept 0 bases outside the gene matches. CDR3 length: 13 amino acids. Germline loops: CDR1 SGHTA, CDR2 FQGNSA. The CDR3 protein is CASRTSGKETQYF. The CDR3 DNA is TGTGCCAGCAGGACTAGCGGGAAAGAGACCCAGTACTTC.

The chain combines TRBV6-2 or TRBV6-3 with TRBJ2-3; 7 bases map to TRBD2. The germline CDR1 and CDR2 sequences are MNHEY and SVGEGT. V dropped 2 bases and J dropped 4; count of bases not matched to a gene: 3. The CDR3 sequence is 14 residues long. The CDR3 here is CASSYAAGSDTQYF. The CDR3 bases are TGTGCCAGCAGTTACGCAGCGGGGTCAGATACGCAGTATTTT.

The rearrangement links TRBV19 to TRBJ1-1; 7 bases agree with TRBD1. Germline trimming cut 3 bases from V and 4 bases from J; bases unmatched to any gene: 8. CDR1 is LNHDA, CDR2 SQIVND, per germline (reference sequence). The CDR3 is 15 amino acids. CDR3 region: CASSIGSTGLTEAFF. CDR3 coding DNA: TGTGCCAGTAGTATTGGATCGACAGGGCTCACTGAAGCTTTCTTT.

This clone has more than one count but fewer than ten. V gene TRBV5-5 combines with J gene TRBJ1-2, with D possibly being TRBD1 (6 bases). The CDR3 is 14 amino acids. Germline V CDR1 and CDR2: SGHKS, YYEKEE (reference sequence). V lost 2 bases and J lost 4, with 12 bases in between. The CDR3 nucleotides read TGTGCCAGCAGCTTAGCAGGGGTGGGCTATGGCTACACCTTC. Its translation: CASSLAGVGYGYTF.